The entry below gives a single T cell receptor beta chain sequence along with its context. The method was immunoSEQ multiplex PCR; TCRdb's version includes in-frame clones alone and lacks a portion of them. The data show around 42,000 clones, roughly 80% seen once. V dropped 3 bases and J dropped 4; count of bases not matched to a gene: 6. From germline, CDR1 is SNHLY and CDR2 FYNNEI. CDR3 length equals 15 residues. The data belong to a study of blood T cell repertoires in COVID-19. Sequencing input: peripheral blood. The sequence was collected from a woman aged 80 or over with acute or convalescent COVID-19. This sequence joins TRBV2 and TRBJ2-1; the match to TRBD2 covers 7 bases. CDR3 sequence (DNA): TGTGCCAGCAGTGAGGCGGGAGAAGCGTACAATGAGCAGTTCTTC. Protein: CASSEAGEAYNEQFF.